The 18 T cell receptor beta chains in this list originate from one sample, sequenced in a study of OX40 agonist ivuxolimab in advanced cancers. TCRdb's copy holds only in-frame clones and misses some; the assay was immunoSEQ multiplex PCR. The table lists about 84,000 clones, approximately 84% of them singletons, with 2.5% to 3% in the top ten. The sample consisted of CD4+ or CD8+ T cells sorted from blood, taken in a trial of the OX40 agonist ivuxolimab. The receptors come from an adult with an advanced solid tumor such as melanoma, head and neck, liver or kidney cancer.

The chain uses TRBV28 and TRBJ2-3; 10 bases line up with TRBD2. The trim removed 4 bases at V and 2 bases at J, leaving 3 bases unmatched. The germline CDR1 and CDR2 sequences are MDHEN and SYDVKM. The CDR3 totals 15 residues. The CDR3 sequence is CASSWSGRDTDTQYF. CDR3 in DNA: TGTGCCAGCAGTTGGAGCGGGAGGGACACAGATACGCAGTATTTT.

The CDR3 DNA follows: TGTGCCAGCAGCTTCCCTAGTGCACAGGGGGCGGAAGCTTTCTTT. Translation gives CASSFPSAQGAEAFF. The gene calls are TRBV11-2 and TRBJ1-1; TRBD1 aligns across 9 bases. From germline, CDR1 is SGHAT and CDR2 FQNNGV. The trim removed 3 bases at V and 8 bases at J, leaving 10 bases unmatched. This CDR3 is 15 amino acids long.

V gene TRBV15 combines with J gene TRBJ1-5; D call uncertain. The CDR3 covers 14 residues. CDR1 LNHNV and CDR2 YYDKDF come from the germline V gene (reference sequence). V lost 0 bases and J lost 9, with 12 bases in between. DNA of the CDR3: TGTGCCACCAGCAGAGATCCCTTACAAGGGCCCCAGCATTTT. It encodes CATSRDPLQGPQHF.

The rearrangement links TRBV18 to TRBJ1-4; the match to TRBD1 covers 8 bases. V was pared by 6 bases and J by 3 bases, with 6 bases of the junction left unmatched. This CDR3 region has 15 residues. The V gene's germline CDR1 is KGHSH and CDR2 LQKENI. The CDR3 DNA follows: TGTGCCAGCTCGATAGGACAGGGTCCTAATGAAAAACTGTTTTTT. It specifies CASSIGQGPNEKLFF.

The chain recombines TRBV5-6 with TRBJ1-4; D is ambiguous. This CDR3 has 14 amino acids. V lost 2 bases to trimming and J lost 4 bases, with 9 bases between them. The germline V gene has CDR1 SGHDT and CDR2 YYEEEE. The CDR3 DNA is TGTGCCAGCAGCTTCTGGGCTTATAATGAAAAACTGTTTTTT. Translation gives CASSFWAYNEKLFF.

This sequence joins TRBV10-2 and TRBJ1-2, with 8 nucleotides matching TRBD1. Germline assignment: CDR1 WSHSY and CDR2 SAAADI. V lost 6 bases to trimming and J lost 3 bases; unmatched junction nucleotides: 3. The CDR3 extends over 13 amino acids. CDR3 sequence reads: CASRATGDYGYTF. DNA for the CDR3: TGCGCCAGCAGGGCGACAGGGGACTATGGCTACACCTTC.

This sequence joins TRBV5-1 and TRBJ2-5, with D unresolved. The CDR3 has 15 residues. The V end was cut by 5 bases, the J end by 5 bases, with 19 bases between. CDR1 is SGHRS, CDR2 YFSETQ, per germline. The chain's CDR3 is CASRKGISPEETQYF. CDR3 nucleotide sequence: TGCGCCAGCAGGAAAGGGATAAGCCCAGAGGAGACCCAGTACTTC.

This chain uses TRBV5-1 with TRBJ1-3, with TRBD1 matching over 7 bases. The CDR3 totals 18 residues. The V gene end was trimmed by 0 bases and the J gene end by 0 bases; junction bases not matched to a gene: 9. CDR1 is SGHRS and CDR2 is YFSETQ in the germline V gene. The CDR3 sequence is CASSLGITGANSGNTIYF. CDR3 DNA sequence: TGCGCCAGCAGCTTGGGGATAACAGGGGCAAACTCTGGAAACACCATATATTTT.

The chain joins TRBV5-8 to TRBJ1-3; the match to TRBD1 covers 10 bases. V shed 4 bases and J 1 base; nucleotides not matched to a gene: 5. CDR1 SGHTS and CDR2 YDEGEE come from the germline V gene. The CDR3 contains 16 residues. The CDR3 is CASSPTGGFSGNTIYF. CDR3 nucleotides: TGTGCCAGCAGCCCGACAGGGGGCTTTTCTGGAAACACCATATATTTT.

The chain combines TRBV5-6 with TRBJ1-2; D call uncertain. The CDR3 is 15 residues long. V was clipped by 3 bases and J by 4 bases, with 16 bases between them. Germline assignment: CDR1 SGHDT and CDR2 YYEEEE. CDR3 nucleotide sequence: TGTGCCAGCAGCTCGGACGGCCTCTCTGTCTATGGCTACACCTTC. Its translation is CASSSDGLSVYGYTF.

Here the CDR3 DNA reads TGTGCCAGCAGTGTGGCAGGGGCGGGGGTGAACACTGAAGCTTTCTTT. This gives the protein CASSVAGAGVNTEAFF. The J gene is TRBJ1-1, the V gene TRBV2; possible D gene TRBD1, 6 bases. CDR3 size: 16 residues. V was trimmed by 4 bases and J by 0 bases, leaving 15 bases between them. Germline CDR1 and CDR2: SNHLY and FYNNEI.

The chain recombines TRBV10-2 with TRBJ2-2; 7 bases match TRBD1. The ends lost 8 bases at V and 4 bases at J; junction bases unmatched: 4. Germline V lookup: CDR1 WSHSY, CDR2 SAAADI. The CDR3 extends over 13 amino acids. The CDR3 protein is CASRDRATGELFF. In DNA form, the CDR3 reads TGCGCCAGCCGAGACAGGGCCACCGGGGAGCTGTTTTTT.

Only one count was recorded for this clone. The rearrangement uses TRBV5-4 and TRBJ2-3, with 11 positions matching TRBD2. CDR1 is SGHNT, CDR2 YYREEE, per germline (reference sequence). The V and J ends lost 3 bases and 0 bases, in that order; junction bases with no gene match: 6. The CDR3 contains 17 residues. The CDR3 reads CASSSRLAGGSTDTQYF. CDR3 coding DNA: TGTGCCAGCAGCTCCCGTTTAGCGGGGGGGAGCACAGATACGCAGTATTTT. The variable domain in full, with the rest retrieved from reference TRBV5-4 and TRBJ2-3, is ETGVTQSPTHLIKTRGQQVTLRCSSQSGHNTVSWYQQALGQGPQFIFQYYREEENGRGNFPPRFSGLQFPNYSSELNVNALELDDSALYLCASSSRLAGGSTDTQYFGPGTRLTVL.

This chain links TRBV28 with TRBJ1-5; a possible D gene is TRBD1 (5 bases). From germline, CDR1 is MDHEN and CDR2 SYDVKM. CDR3 length equals 16 residues. The germline V and J ends were trimmed by 4 bases and 9 bases, with 22 bases remaining between them. CDR3 nucleotides: TGTGCCAGCAGTTCCGAGACAAGGGGAAACTCTCGGCCCCAGCATTTT. Protein: CASSSETRGNSRPQHF.

This clone was counted between two and nine times. V and J are TRBV6-6 and TRBJ1-2, with D unclear. The CDR3 extends over 13 amino acids. CDR1 and CDR2 (germline): MNHNY, SVGAGI (reference sequence). The germline V and J ends were trimmed by 6 bases and 4 bases, with 12 bases remaining between them. The CDR3 spells CASSQQQAYGYTF. The CDR3 DNA is TGTGCCAGCAGCCAGCAGCAGGCCTATGGCTACACCTTC.

The V and J genes are TRBV6-1 and TRBJ1-6; a possible D gene is TRBD1 (6 bases). The length of the CDR3 is 14 residues. Trimming took 11 bases from V and 7 from J, leaving 18 bases between them. Looked up from germline, CDR1 is MNHNS and CDR2 is SASEGT. CDR3 in amino acids: CASGGAANNSPLHF. CDR3 nucleotides: TGTGCCTCGGGGGGCGCAGCTAACAATTCACCCCTCCACTTT.

As regards this clone: At one end the junction does not follow the germline gene, possibly because of a read error. The chain couples TRBV20-1 to TRBJ1-2, with a weak D call TRBD1 (5 bases). The germline V gene encodes CDR1 DFQATT and CDR2 SNEGSKA (reference sequence). CDR3 length equals 8 residues. CDR3 loop: CSARGGFF. CDR3 sequence (DNA): TGCAGTGCTAGAGGGGGGTTTTTC.

The genes are TRBV28 and TRBJ1-6; no definite D call. Trimming removed 8 bases at V and 7 bases at J, with 9 bases between. CDR1 and CDR2 from the germline V gene are MDHEN and SYDVKM. The CDR3 is 12 amino acids. The CDR3 region is CASGVSNSPLHF. CDR3 coding DNA: TGTGCCAGCGGAGTGAGCAATTCACCCCTCCACTTT.